This entry concerns a single TCR beta chain. This sample was included in a study of control samples from healthy donors and cancer patients. Sequencing used immunoSEQ multiplex PCR; TCRdb keeps in-frame clones, though not all of them. The top ten hold around 5.1% of the sample, which has 55,000 to 80,000 clones, 89% seen once. This CDR3 contains 15 residues. Looked up from germline, CDR1 is MNHEY and CDR2 is SVGAGI. V dropped 5 bases and J dropped 8; count of bases not matched to a gene: 14. This chain uses TRBV6-5 with TRBJ1-2, with 7 bases fitting TRBD1. This receptor was taken from a man aged 55 to 70 with colorectal cancer. Sequencing was performed on PBMCs. The CDR3 sequence: CASSRTGAEGGGYTF. The DNA of the CDR3 is TGTGCCAGCAGTAGAACAGGGGCGGAAGGTGGAGGCTACACCTTC.